This TCR beta chain derives from a study of T cell responses to AZD1222 COVID-19 vaccine. Trimming took off 3 bases at V and 6 bases at J, with 15 bases between the two ends. Germline-derived CDR1 and CDR2 are MDHEN and SYDVKM. The CDR3 covers 14 residues. Here immunoSEQ multiplex PCR was the method, and the copy in TCRdb shows in-frame clones only, minus some. The profile shows 83,000 or so clones, 91% of them singletons. J is TRBJ2-7 and V is TRBV28; weak D call: TRBD2 (5 bases). The receptor comes from an adult who received the AZD1222 COVID-19 vaccine. The sample here was peripheral blood, taken 28 days after the second AZD1222 dose. CDR3 bases: TGTGCCAGCAGTTTTCCCCGAGGGAAAAGCGAGCAGTACTTC. It yields the protein CASSFPRGKSEQYF.